Described below is a single T cell receptor beta chain sequence and its context. Time point defined: patch test 3, about 24 weeks after DPC sensitization. Treatment indicated: therapeutic diphenylcyclopropenone sensitization with weekly scalp DPC. This sample is drawn from a study of human T cells and chemical hapten exposure. TCRdb re-called the RACE reads through MiXCR, storing one row per CDR3 protein. In the table there are about 97,000 distinct CDR3 sequences, 27% of which are singletons. The V and J ends lost 3 bases and 7 bases respectively, with 9 bases between them. This CDR3 comprises 13 residues.

This sequence joins TRBV12-3 or TRBV12-4 and TRBJ2-2, with a weak D call TRBD2 (5 bases). Sequencing used whole blood, obtained in connection with sensitization to the hapten diphenylcyclopropenone (DPC). The source of this sequence is a man aged 40-50 years with alopecia areata. Some clones in this sample may be carry-over from other donors' samples. CDR3 coding DNA: TGTGCCAGCAGTTTTAGCGTCGGCGGGGAGCTGTTTTTT. Translated: CASSFSVGGELFF.